Listed below are T cell receptor beta chains from one sample, sequenced in a study of monozygotic twins with inflammatory bowel disease. TCRdb derives one entry per CDR3 protein from the 5' RACE reads, leaving out DNA. This sample's clone table lists over 350,000 distinct CDR3 sequences. Input material: blood. These receptor sequences come from a human donor with ulcerative colitis or Crohn's disease, or a healthy co-twin of an affected twin (not recorded which). Both conserved end residues are part of each CDR3.

v_call	j_call	cdr3_aa
TRBV6-2/TRBV6-3	TRBJ1-1	CASKRLGGTEAFF
TRBV7-9	TRBJ1-2	CASSLRGGLRYTF
TRBV18	TRBJ2-2	CASSPTGVRWTGELFF
TRBV3-1	TRBJ2-7	CASSQVAGGSSGSYEQYF
TRBV18	TRBJ2-1	CASSPPSPNEQFF
TRBV20-1	TRBJ1-5	CSARDGAAEVEPQHF
TRBV28	TRBJ2-5	CASSDLGLARETQYF
TRBV18	TRBJ2-1	CASSPPGLAALSYNEQFF
TRBV4-1	TRBJ2-2	CASSQDPGTGHYTGELFF
TRBV15	TRBJ2-7	CATSSRGDYEQYF
TRBV5-6	TRBJ1-1	CASSLREGAFF
TRBV3-1	TRBJ1-2	CASSQRQGALVGYTF
TRBV5-6	TRBJ2-7	CASSYPTSGEDEQYF
TRBV20-1	TRBJ2-1	CSARDRGLFRGSEQFF
TRBV5-1	TRBJ2-2	CASSSMTGNTGELFF
TRBV30	TRBJ1-5	CAWSEDRGQPQHF
TRBV27	TRBJ1-1	CASSLGSHMNTEAFF
TRBV20-1	TRBJ2-3	CSPGGSPSTDTQYF
TRBV12-3/TRBV12-4	TRBJ2-7	CASSLSSRGDYEQYF
TRBV24-1	TRBJ2-3	CATQAAGGTDTQYF
TRBV5-1	TRBJ2-7	CASSPRQNSYEQYF
TRBV5-1	TRBJ2-1	CASSLLPDSSYNEQFF
TRBV4-2	TRBJ2-5	CASSQAGQVETQYF
TRBV12-3/TRBV12-4	TRBJ1-5	CASSLGEGALYSNQPQHF
TRBV4-3	TRBJ2-7	CASSPGTDPYYEQYF
TRBV5-1	TRBJ2-5	CASSLGTGNMETQYF
TRBV27	TRBJ2-1	CASSIRVGISEQFF
TRBV5-5	TRBJ1-3	CASSLGLIPGYTIYF
TRBV4-1	TRBJ2-2	CASSSGTARTGELFF
TRBV5-1	TRBJ2-1	CASSLDLAGARSYNEQFF
TRBV29-1	TRBJ2-4	CSVGEGASIQYF
TRBV12-3/TRBV12-4	TRBJ1-1	CASSLAGKMNTEAFF
TRBV29-1	TRBJ2-5	CSVEVMEFRETQYF
TRBV5-1	TRBJ2-2	CASSSHPRGNTGELFF
TRBV4-3	TRBJ2-2	CASSQDGLGNNGELFF
TRBV12-3/TRBV12-4	TRBJ1-2	CASSTQDRANYGYTF
TRBV5-1	TRBJ2-1	CASTRDGSYNEQFF
TRBV10-3	TRBJ2-3	CAIRDSPSTDTQYF
TRBV19	TRBJ2-7	CASSSGTGINEQYF
TRBV11-3	TRBJ2-7	CASSLSAESYEQYF
TRBV5-1	TRBJ1-1	CASSLVSGGNTEAFF
TRBV7-3	TRBJ1-1	CASSLYRSRTEAFF
TRBV7-2	TRBJ2-7	CASSLALGEGPYEQYF
TRBV6-5	TRBJ1-1	CASSSGADTEAFF
TRBV21-1	TRBJ2-2	CASSKADPDRKVGELFF
TRBV30	TRBJ2-5	CAWNGGTGYQETQYF
TRBV6-2/TRBV6-3	TRBJ2-7	CASSYGAEQYF
TRBV6-6	TRBJ1-2	CASTLDTFYGYTF
TRBV5-1	TRBJ2-3	CASRTGDTDTQYF